These 23 T cell receptor beta chains came from one sample sequenced in a study of cytomegalovirus exposure and HLA in healthy donors. Some clones are missing from TCRdb's copy, which holds only in-frame ones; the method was immunoSEQ multiplex PCR. The repertoire includes 200,000 to 300,000 clones, more than 75% of them detected once, and 1% to 1.5% sits in the top ten. The sequencing sample was made of PBMCs. The receptors shown here come from a woman aged 25 to 39 in good health and CMV-seropositive.

This chain connects TRBV7-9 to TRBJ1-3, with D hard to call. V was trimmed by 4 bases and J by 7 bases, leaving 8 bases between them. The CDR3 runs to 12 residues. The germline gives CDR1 SEHNR, CDR2 FQNEAQ (reference sequence). The CDR3 here is CASSSLLNTIYF. The CDR3 region has the DNA TGTGCCAGCAGCTCCCTCTTGAACACCATATATTTT. Using reference TRBV7-9 and TRBJ1-3 for the parts outside the CDR3, the full variable domain is DTGVSQNPRHKITKRGQNVTFRCDPISEHNRLYWYRQTLGQGPEFLTYFQNEAQLEKSRLLSDRFSAERPKGSFSTLEIQRTEQGDSAMYLCASSSLLNTIYFGEGSWLTVV.

A word on this clone: The sample carries other DNA sequences with the same CDR3. The V call is TRBV4-2, the J call TRBJ2-1; the D is unclear. V gave up 1 base and J gave up 3 bases, with 7 bases separating them. This CDR3 spans 14 amino acids. CDR1 is LGHNA, CDR2 YNFKEQ, per germline. The CDR3 nucleotides read TGTGCCAGCAGCCAAGTCGGAGACTACAATGAGCAGTTCTTC. It specifies CASSQVGDYNEQFF.

The chain is built from TRBV19 and TRBJ2-7; tentatively, D is TRBD2 (6 bases). Germline V gene lookup returns CDR1 LNHDA and CDR2 SQIVND (reference sequence). The CDR3 totals 15 residues. Trimming stripped 7 bases from V and 3 bases from J, with 19 bases between. The CDR3 coding sequence is TGTGCCAGTAAAGTTGAAGCGGGTGTGCTCTACGAGCAGTACTTC. This translates into CASKVEAGVLYEQYF. The full variable domain, completed using reference TRBV19 and TRBJ2-7, is DGGITQSPKYLFRKEGQNVTLSCEQNLNHDAMYWYRQDPGQGLRLIYYSQIVNDFQKGDIAEGYSVSREKKESFPLTVTSAQKNPTAFYLCASKVEAGVLYEQYFGPGTRLTVT.

V usage is TRBV28 and J usage is TRBJ2-7; D unresolved. The CDR3 is made up of 10 amino acids. V lost 5 bases and J 4 bases, leaving 3 bases between the germline ends. Germline V CDR1 and CDR2: MDHEN, SYDVKM. The CDR3 protein is CASSTYEQYF. In nucleotides, the CDR3 is TGTGCCAGCAGTACATACGAGCAGTACTTC.

The chain is built from TRBV4-1 and TRBJ2-7; 7 bases align to TRBD1. CDR1 MGHRA and CDR2 YSYEKL come from the germline V gene. Unmatched junction bases numbered 7, after V lost 0 bases and J lost 2 bases. The length of the CDR3 is 16 residues. In DNA form, the CDR3 reads TGCGCCAGCAGCCAAGAGACGGGACAGATGACCTACGAGCAGTACTTC. It yields the protein CASSQETGQMTYEQYF.

The chain recombines TRBV10-3 with TRBJ2-1, with TRBD2 matching 8 bases. The germline CDR1 and CDR2 sequences are ENHRY and SYGVKD. V trimming: 5 bases; J trimming: 4 bases; junction bases outside the gene matches: 7. This CDR3 region has 15 residues. The CDR3 region has the DNA TGTGCCATCAGTACCGGAACTAGCGGATACAATGAGCAGTTCTTC. It specifies CAISTGTSGYNEQFF.

The chain links TRBV5-1 to TRBJ2-5; 10 positions agree with TRBD2. The V and J ends lost 4 bases and 2 bases, in that order; junction bases with no gene match: 8. The CDR3 sequence is 16 residues long. Germline CDR1 and CDR2: SGHRS and YFSETQ. This chain's CDR3 is CASSVSGGGGQETQYF. In DNA form, the CDR3 reads TGCGCCAGCAGCGTAAGCGGGGGGGGTGGACAAGAGACCCAGTACTTC. The full variable domain, its missing parts supplied by reference TRBV5-1 and TRBJ2-5, is KAGVTQTPRYLIKTRGQQVTLSCSPISGHRSVSWYQQTPGQGLQFLFEYFSETQRNKGNFPGRFSGRQFSNSRSEMNVSTLELGDSALYLCASSVSGGGGQETQYFGPGTRLLVL.

A note on this clone: The identical CDR3 is also encoded by other nucleotide sequences in the sample. This chain connects TRBV5-1 to TRBJ2-7; D gene unclear. V was shortened by 1 base and J by 1 base, with 6 bases between the two germline ends. The CDR3 sequence is 13 residues long. Looked up from germline, CDR1 is SGHRS and CDR2 is YFSETQ. Here the CDR3 DNA reads TGCGCCAGCAGCTTGCTAGGATCCTACGAGCAGTACTTC. Translated, it gives CASSLLGSYEQYF.

This clone was counted a few times. The chain recombines TRBV10-3 with TRBJ2-7; a weak D match, TRBD2 (5 bases). The CDR3 spans 14 residues. Trimming took 7 bases from V and 1 from J, leaving 14 bases between them. Germline V gives CDR1 ENHRY, CDR2 SYGVKD. DNA for the CDR3: TGTGCCATCACCGAGGGTATGACATCCTACGAGCAGTACTTC. It yields the protein CAITEGMTSYEQYF.

The J gene is TRBJ2-5, the V gene TRBV5-4; TRBD1 is a possible D gene (6 bases). The ends were cut back, 5 bases at V and 1 base at J, with 12 bases in the middle. The CDR3 loop spans 14 amino acids. Germline CDR1 SGHNT, CDR2 YYREEE (reference sequence). The CDR3 nucleotides read TGTGCCAGCAGACCGGACAGCTCCCAAGAGACCCAGTACTTC. Protein sequence: CASRPDSSQETQYF.

This CDR3 reads CASSQQGGREQYF. CDR3 nucleotides: TGCGCCAGCAGCCAGCAAGGAGGGAGGGAGCAGTACTTC. This chain uses TRBV4-1 with TRBJ2-7; weak D call: TRBD2 (6 bases). Germline V gene data show CDR1 as MGHRA and CDR2 as YSYEKL. Between the trimmed V and J ends, which lost 3 bases and 7 bases, there was a span of 13 bases. The CDR3 has 13 amino acids.

The genes are TRBV27 and TRBJ2-1; D remains unclear. Trimming pared 3 bases from V and 6 bases from J, leaving 12 bases between. Looked up from germline, CDR1 is MNHEY and CDR2 is SMNVEV (reference sequence). The CDR3 consists of 14 residues. The CDR3 reads CASSFPHSPNEQFF. Here the CDR3 DNA reads TGTGCCAGCAGTTTCCCCCACAGCCCCAATGAGCAGTTCTTC.

The CDR3 DNA reads TGTGCCAGCAGTTTCGAGGGCAATGAGCAGTTCTTC. As protein: CASSFEGNEQFF. The V and J genes are TRBV27 and TRBJ2-1; maybe TRBD2 (5 bases). Trimming removed 3 bases at V and 6 bases at J, with 6 bases between. Germline V gives CDR1 MNHEY, CDR2 SMNVEV (reference sequence). The CDR3 is 12 amino acids.

This clone showed up just a few times. The chain combines TRBV2 with TRBJ1-5, with TRBD1 matching 7 bases. Germline V CDR1 and CDR2: SNHLY, FYNNEI. The trim removed 6 bases at V and 5 bases at J, leaving 10 bases unmatched. This CDR3 comprises 15 residues. This CDR3 reads CASRANRGAHQPQHF. In DNA form, the CDR3 reads TGTGCCAGCAGGGCAAACAGGGGCGCGCATCAGCCCCAGCATTTT.

The rearrangement links TRBV5-1 to TRBJ2-7; 8 nucleotides agree with TRBD1. This CDR3 has 15 residues. J was trimmed by 2 bases and V by 1 base; bases with no gene match: 5. Germline CDR1 reads SGHRS; CDR2 reads YFSETQ. The CDR3 DNA sequence: TGCGCCAGCAGCTTGACCGGACAGGGAACCTACGAGCAGTACTTC. Protein product: CASSLTGQGTYEQYF.

The rearrangement uses TRBV11-3 and TRBJ1-5, with D possibly matching TRBD1 (5 bases). V lost 5 bases and J 1 base, leaving 12 bases between the germline ends. The CDR3 extends over 15 amino acids. The V gene's germline CDR1 is SGHNT and CDR2 YENEEA. CDR3 protein: CASSPGRGSNQPQHF. DNA for the CDR3: TGTGCCAGCAGCCCGGGGCGGGGGAGCAATCAGCCCCAGCATTTT.

V gene TRBV29-1 combines with J gene TRBJ2-1, with 9 bases identical to TRBD2. CDR1 and CDR2 from the germline V gene are SQVTM and ANQGSEA. V trimming: 6 bases; J trimming: 9 bases; junction bases outside the gene matches: 6. The length of the CDR3 is 12 residues. This CDR3 is CSVGTSTLEQFF. In nucleotides, the CDR3 is TGCAGCGTCGGGACTAGCACGCTTGAGCAGTTCTTC.

The CDR3 DNA reads as TGTGCCAGCAGCTTGGGTGAGGGAGTGGCCGGGGAGCTGTTTTTT. This gives the protein CASSLGEGVAGELFF. The chain uses TRBV5-6 and TRBJ2-2; weak D call: TRBD2 (5 bases). V shed 0 bases and J shed 6 bases, with 12 bases lying between them. Germline V gene sequence: CDR1 SGHDT, CDR2 YYEEEE. The CDR3 loop spans 15 amino acids.

The rearrangement joins TRBV2 to TRBJ1-2, with D possibly being TRBD1 (6 bases). The CDR3 sequence is 14 residues long. The V gene lost 5 bases and the J gene lost 4 bases, with 14 bases spanning the gap. Germline V gene data show CDR1 as SNHLY and CDR2 as FYNNEI. The CDR3 sequence is CASSRVDSSYGYTF. CDR3 bases: TGTGCCAGCAGTAGAGTGGACAGTAGCTATGGCTACACCTTC. The full variable domain, in which reference TRBV2 and TRBJ1-2 provide the parts outside the CDR3, is EPEVTQTPSHQVTQMGQEVILRCVPISNHLYFYWYRQILGQKVEFLVSFYNNEISEKSEIFDDQFSVERPDGSNFTLKIRSTKLEDSAMYFCASSRVDSSYGYTFGSGTRLTVV.

The chain has TRBV28 and TRBJ2-1; no firm D call. Trimming stripped 5 bases from V and 4 bases from J, with 9 bases between. The CDR3 length is 13 residues. Germline-derived CDR1 and CDR2 are MDHEN and SYDVKM. CDR3 amino acids: CASSVLSYNEQFF. The CDR3 DNA sequence: TGTGCCAGCAGTGTCCTTAGTTACAATGAGCAGTTCTTC.

The gene calls are TRBV11-2 and TRBJ1-2, with D perhaps matching TRBD1 (5 bases). Trimming shortened V by 0 bases and J by 4 bases, and 15 bases separated the two germline ends. The CDR3 loop spans 16 amino acids. Germline V gene sequence: CDR1 SGHAT, CDR2 FQNNGV. In DNA, the CDR3 is TGTGCCAGCAGCTTAGAAACCAGGGAAGTAGTCTATGGCTACACCTTC. Its protein product is CASSLETREVVYGYTF. The whole variable domain, remainder taken from reference TRBV11-2 and TRBJ1-2, is EAGVAQSPRYKIIEKRQSVAFWCNPISGHATLYWYQQILGQGPKLLIQFQNNGVVDDSQLPKDRFSAERLKGVDSTLKIQPAKLEDSAVYLCASSLETREVVYGYTFGSGTRLTVV.

This rearrangement joins TRBV7-9 to TRBJ2-2; perhaps TRBD2 as D (6 bases). CDR3 length equals 14 residues. CDR1 SEHNR and CDR2 FQNEAQ come from the germline V gene (reference sequence). Trimming took 2 bases from V and 7 from J, leaving 11 bases between them. CDR3 region: CASSLLEGSGELFF. The CDR3 nucleotides are TGTGCCAGCAGCTTATTGGAGGGCAGCGGGGAGCTGTTTTTT. Supplemented by reference TRBV7-9 and TRBJ2-2, the full variable domain reads DTGVSQNPRHKITKRGQNVTFRCDPISEHNRLYWYRQTLGQGPEFLTYFQNEAQLEKSRLLSDRFSAERPKGSFSTLEIQRTEQGDSAMYLCASSLLEGSGELFFGEGSRLTVL.

The chain employs TRBV7-2 and TRBJ1-2; D may be TRBD1 (5 bases). Trimming stripped 1 base from V and 4 bases from J, with 16 bases between. CDR3 length equals 16 residues. CDR1 and CDR2 from the germline V gene are SGHTA and FQGNSA. CDR3 nucleotide sequence: TGTGCCAGCAGCTTAGATTCCGAGACAGTCCCCTATGGCTACACCTTC. Translation gives CASSLDSETVPYGYTF.